The count of the clone carrying this T cell receptor beta chain is one. Its target is not known. Using immunoSEQ multiplex PCR, the repertoire was profiled, and TCRdb retains in-frame clones only, with some absent. The table has some 100,000 clones, roughly 86% seen once. The ends lost 5 bases at V and 0 bases at J; junction bases unmatched: 7. The CDR3 extends over 17 amino acids. CDR1 and CDR2 from the germline V gene are ENHRY and SYGVKD. This entry is derived from a study of T cell responses to AZD1222 COVID-19 vaccine. Broader study findings: AZD1222 recipients seropositive at baseline numbered only six or seven. Across spike, vaccine-associated CD4 TCRs were found, dominant at 160-218 and 743-854. Reports say nearly half of spike-specific TCRs go after unmutated variant regions. White British ancestry dominated among donors, who included more females, and clonal diversity was possibly underestimated.

The chain combines TRBV10-3 with TRBJ2-6; 7 bases match TRBD1. Specimen: peripheral blood, collected on day 0 of MenACWY control vaccination. The receptor was derived from an adult in good health. CDR3 sequence reads: CAISSSGQISGANVLTF. CDR3 nucleotides: TGTGCCATCAGTTCGTCGGGACAGATCTCTGGGGCCAACGTCCTGACTTTC.